This T cell receptor beta chain was recovered during a study of radiation and T cells in renal cell carcinoma. Overall study: Nephrectomy followed 15 Gy stereotactic body radiation by 4 weeks. Findings of the study overall: Baseline intratumoral clonotype presence is unknown without pretreatment biopsies.

Time point defined: baseline pretreatment blood. The treatment denotes: 15 Gy SBRT to primary tumor, nephrectomy 4 weeks later. Note on this clone: Its matching antigen is unknown.

Only in-frame clones appear in the TCRdb table, and some are missing; sequencing was by immunoSEQ multiplex PCR. Of 150,000 or so clones listed, around four fifths were seen once; the top ten hold under 30%. The germline CDR1 and CDR2 sequences are MNHNY and SVGAGI (reference sequence). Trimming cost V 4 bases and J 2 bases, with 10 bases left between them. This CDR3 spans 14 amino acids. The V and J genes are TRBV6-6 and TRBJ2-3, with D unclear. The origin of this receptor is a woman between 45 and 65 years old with renal cell carcinoma. The starting material was blood, obtained from a patient whose treatment included radiotherapy and nephrectomy. CDR3 amino acids: CASSSLGITDTQYF. The CDR3 coding sequence is TGTGCCAGCAGTTCCCTAGGGATCACAGATACGCAGTATTTT.